This T cell receptor beta chain is drawn from a study of graft-versus-host responses after intestinal transplantation. Germline CDR1 SGHAT, CDR2 FQNNGV. The V segment lost 4 bases and the J segment 3 bases; nucleotides outside the gene matches: 6. The CDR3 has 14 residues. The authors processed graft tissue to release intraepithelial and lamina propria lymphocytes. Method: immunoSEQ multiplex PCR; TCRdb's copy keeps in-frame clones and lacks some. The top ten hold about 3.8% of the sample, which has 15,000 to 20,000 clones, 83% seen once. The source was ileum tissue, collected around 580 days after intestinal transplantation. The TCR sequence derives from a human patient who received an intestinal transplant, so some T cells may come from the graft donor. V and J are TRBV11-2 and TRBJ2-7; TRBD1 matches at 7 bases. The CDR3 is CASSYTGARYEQYF. For the CDR3, the DNA is TGTGCCAGCAGCTACACAGGGGCCCGCTACGAGCAGTACTTC.